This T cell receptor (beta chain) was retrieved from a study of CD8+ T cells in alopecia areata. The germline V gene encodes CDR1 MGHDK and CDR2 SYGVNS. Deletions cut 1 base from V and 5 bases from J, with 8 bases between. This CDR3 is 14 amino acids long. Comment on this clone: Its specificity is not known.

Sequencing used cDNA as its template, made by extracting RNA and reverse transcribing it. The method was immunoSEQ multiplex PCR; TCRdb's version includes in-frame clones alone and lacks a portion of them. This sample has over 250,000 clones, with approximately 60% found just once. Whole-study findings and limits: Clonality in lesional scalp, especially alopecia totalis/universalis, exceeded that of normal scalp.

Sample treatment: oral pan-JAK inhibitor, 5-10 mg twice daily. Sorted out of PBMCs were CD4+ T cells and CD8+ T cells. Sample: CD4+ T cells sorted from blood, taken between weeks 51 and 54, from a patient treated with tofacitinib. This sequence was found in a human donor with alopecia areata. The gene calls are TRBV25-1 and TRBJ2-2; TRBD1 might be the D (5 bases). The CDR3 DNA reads TGTGCCAGCAGTGAATTTGGGGCTACCGGGGAGCTGTTTTTT. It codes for CASSEFGATGELFF.